A selection of T cell receptor beta chains follows, all from one sample in a study of CD8+ T cells in alopecia areata. Clones were read by immunoSEQ multiplex PCR, and TCRdb kept only the in-frame ones, dropping some. The sample lists some 100,000 clones, roughly 47% occurring once. The sample was CD8+ T cells sorted from blood, taken at week 24, from a patient treated with tofacitinib. These receptors were obtained from a human donor with alopecia areata. Both conserved end residues are trimmed from each CDR3. A D gene is named only where the DNA matches it firmly. Only some rows state a clone size, as once, few, many or a class for expanded clones.

many	TRBV7-9	TRBJ2-3	.	ASSFRPDIQMDTQY
few	TRBV11-1	TRBJ2-3	.	ASSLGTSSTDTQY
.	TRBV7-9	TRBJ2-7	TRBD1	ASSLEVGQAYEQY
.	TRBV29-1	TRBJ2-7	.	SGGSSYEQY
.	TRBV5-1	TRBJ2-7	TRBD2	ASTLAGDEQY
few	TRBV19	TRBJ1-1	TRBD1	AARTGAGTEAF
.	TRBV11-3	TRBJ2-1	.	ASSGRMTLGEQF
few	TRBV29-1	TRBJ2-1	.	SVEGGSYNEQF
.	TRBV6-5	TRBJ2-7	TRBD1	ASTDSGTGFYEQY
.	TRBV2	TRBJ2-2	TRBD1	ATRTGNSGELF
.	TRBV15	TRBJ2-2	.	ATSTHPGGELF
few	TRBV7-9	TRBJ2-2	TRBD2	ASRERESGGELF
.	TRBV11-2	TRBJ2-7	.	ASSPSYQGYEQY
.	TRBV15	TRBJ2-3	.	ATTSGPTDTQY
.	TRBV9	TRBJ1-4	.	ASSDPGDGHNEKLF
.	TRBV2	TRBJ2-4	.	ASSVRGDLAKNIQY
.	TRBV7-6	TRBJ2-1	TRBD2	ASSSGLAGVYNEQF
few	TRBV6-4	TRBJ2-1	.	ASSDEFYNEQF
.	TRBV6-6	TRBJ2-5	.	ASSPDFFGDVETQY
few	TRBV30	TRBJ2-5	TRBD2	AIDPGLAEETQY
.	TRBV11-2	TRBJ2-1	.	ATYERTIHNEQF
.	TRBV27	TRBJ2-1	TRBD2	ASSFGTSGNEQF
.	TRBV29-1	TRBJ2-7	TRBD2	SVGASGRAYEQY
few	TRBV30	TRBJ2-1	TRBD2	AWRHPWASGSNVYNEQF
few	TRBV7-9	TRBJ1-3	.	ASSFPGGSGNTIY